A selection of T cell receptor beta chains follows, all from one sample in a study of cytomegalovirus exposure and HLA in healthy donors. Clones were sequenced by immunoSEQ multiplex PCR, and TCRdb holds only the in-frame ones, with some missing. Altogether more than 65,000 clones are present, 60% to 80% being singletons, with the ten largest covering 6%. Sequenced input: PBMCs. These receptor sequences come from a female donor in good health and CMV-seronegative. Each CDR3 is given with its conserved first and last residue. The order of the fields is V gene, D gene, clone size, J gene, CDR3 protein, CDR3 DNA. The D gene is left open where the match is weak. Size tells how often a clone was seen (once, few, many) or the class of an expanded clone, and some rows leave it out.

>TRBV28|NA|NA|TRBJ1-1
CASSLSTNIEAFF
TGTGCCAGCAGTTTATCTACCAATATTGAAGCTTTCTTT
>TRBV12-5|NA|NA|TRBJ1-1
CASGLVPENTEAFF
TGTGCTAGTGGTTTGGTGCCAGAGAACACTGAAGCTTTCTTT
>TRBV30|TRBD1|NA|TRBJ1-4
CAWSRTGSNEKLFF
TGTGCCTGGAGTCGGACAGGGAGTAATGAAAAACTGTTTTTT
>TRBV9|TRBD2|NA|TRBJ2-3
CASSVGGTSYTQYF
TGTGCCAGCAGCGTAGGAGGGACTAGTTATACGCAGTATTTT
>TRBV30|TRBD1|NA|TRBJ2-7
CAWRIPGQGYEQYF
TGTGCCTGGCGGATCCCGGGACAGGGTTACGAGCAGTACTTC
>TRBV6-1|NA|NA|TRBJ2-7
CASSEHMGSGYEQYF
TGTGCCAGCAGTGAACATATGGGCAGTGGCTACGAGCAGTACTTC
>TRBV18|NA|NA|TRBJ1-3
CASSPNSYGNTIYF
TGTGCCAGCTCACCAAACAGTTACGGAAACACCATATATTTT
>TRBV4-1|NA|NA|TRBJ1-5
CASSQGWTAGNQPQHF
TGCGCCAGCAGCCAAGGTTGGACGGCGGGCAATCAGCCCCAACATTTT
>TRBV30|TRBD1|few|TRBJ1-2
CAWAGTGRVLVGYTF
TGTGCCTGGGCCGGGACAGGTCGCGTTTTGGTGGGCTACACCTTC
>TRBV7-2|TRBD1|NA|TRBJ1-2
CASSSQGQGYGYTF
TGTGCCAGCAGCTCCCAGGGACAGGGCTATGGCTACACCTTC
>TRBV6-1|NA|once|TRBJ1-4
CASTLNRFNEKLFF
TGTGCCAGCACCCTTAACAGGTTTAATGAAAAACTGTTTTTT
>TRBV28|TRBD1|once|TRBJ1-2
CASSLLVGGGNGYTF
TGTGCCAGCAGTTTATTAGTAGGGGGCGGGAATGGCTACACCTTC
>TRBV4-1|NA|few|TRBJ1-1
CASSRVGSEAFF
TGCGCCAGCAGCCGAGTCGGGAGTGAAGCTTTCTTT
>TRBV10-1|NA|NA|TRBJ2-1
CASNTPDSYNEQFF
TGCGCCAGCAATACACCGGACAGTTACAATGAGCAGTTCTTC
>TRBV18|NA|NA|TRBJ1-3
CASSPLTGTLRSGNTIYF
TGTGCCAGCTCACCACTAACCGGGACTTTAAGGTCTGGAAACACCATATATTTT
>TRBV9|NA|NA|TRBJ2-2
CASSVAGVGTGELFF
TGTGCCAGCAGCGTAGCCGGGGTAGGAACCGGGGAGCTGTTTTTT
>TRBV7-2|NA|NA|TRBJ2-3
CASSSRAAGGSTDTQYF
TGTGCCAGCAGCTCCCGCGCAGCCGGGGGTAGCACAGATACGCAGTATTTT
>TRBV6-5|NA|NA|TRBJ1-1
CASSYSTGLNTEAFF
TGTGCCAGCAGTTACTCGACAGGATTGAACACTGAAGCTTTCTTT
>TRBV6-1|TRBD2|many|TRBJ2-5
CASSEVGLSGTQYF
TGTGCCAGCAGTGAAGTGGGACTATCCGGTACCCAGTACTTC
>TRBV6-6|TRBD2|NA|TRBJ2-1
CASGGGLNEQFF
TGTGCCAGCGGGGGGGGTTTGAATGAGCAGTTCTTC
>TRBV4-3|TRBD2|few|TRBJ2-1
CASSQDSGAGGYNEQFF
TGCGCCAGCAGCCAAGATTCGGGGGCGGGGGGGTACAATGAGCAGTTCTTC
>TRBV6-5|NA|NA|TRBJ2-1
CASRSTVPDEQFF
TGTGCCAGCAGGTCAACGGTTCCTGATGAGCAGTTCTTC
>TRBV7-9|TRBD1|NA|TRBJ2-5
CASSLPLGQRKETQYF
TGTGCCAGCAGCTTACCCCTGGGACAGCGTAAAGAGACCCAGTACTTC
>TRBV5-1|TRBD1|few|TRBJ1-5
CASSPGQGVGGNQPQHF
TGCGCCAGCAGCCCTGGACAGGGGGTAGGAGGCAATCAGCCCCAGCATTTT
>TRBV19|TRBD1|once|TRBJ2-5
CASSTTGSETQYF
TGTGCCAGTAGTACGACAGGGTCGGAGACCCAGTACTTC
>TRBV7-9|NA|NA|TRBJ1-1
CASSLQGPNTEAFF
TGTGCCAGCAGCTTACAGGGCCCGAACACTGAAGCTTTCTTT
>TRBV5-1|TRBD1|once|TRBJ2-1
CASSTEARGNEQFF
TGCGCCAGCAGCACTGAGGCCAGGGGGAATGAGCAGTTCTTC